Below are 17 T cell receptor beta chains sequenced from a single sample in a study of blood T cells in healthy people across ages. Alongside a J-beta primer mix, a sample-barcoded 5' primer served in a second PCR lasting about 7 to 12 cycles. TCRdb fed the 5' RACE reads into MiXCR, producing one record per CDR3 protein. Counted here are 850,000 to 1,000,000 distinct CDR3 sequences, about 44% occurring once; the ten biggest clones make up 13%. Sequenced material: blood. Receptors originate from a man aged 25-40 years in good health.

J is TRBJ2-5 and V is TRBV24-1, with TRBD1 matching 10 bases. This CDR3 is 16 amino acids long. J was trimmed by 5 bases and V by 0 bases; bases with no gene match: 5. Germline CDR1 is KGHDR and CDR2 is SFDVKD. The CDR3 region is CATSDLGQGVMETQYF. The CDR3, as DNA: TGTGCCACCAGTGATTTGGGACAGGGGGTGATGGAGACCCAGTACTTC.

This chain joins TRBV9 and TRBJ2-3, with D perhaps TRBD2 (7 bases). Per germline, CDR1 SGDLS and CDR2 YYNGEE. This CDR3 has 14 residues. V lost 7 bases, J lost 3 bases, and 15 bases lay in between. CDR3 nucleotides: TGTGCCAGCGCACGAGGGGGGGGAACAGATACGCAGTATTTT. Amino acid sequence: CASARGGGTDTQYF. The whole variable domain, remainder taken from reference TRBV9 and TRBJ2-3, is DSGVTQTPKHLITATGQRVTLRCSPRSGDLSVYWYQQSLDQGLQFLIQYYNGEERAKGNILERFSAQQFPDLHSELNLSSLELGDSALYFCASARGGGTDTQYFGPGTRLTVL.

This clonotype has just a few counts. This chain links TRBV6-2 or TRBV6-3 with TRBJ2-7; D could derive from TRBD1 or TRBD2 (5 bases each). The DNA end is more similar to TRBJ2-4, so the J call may be wrong. In germline, CDR1 is MNHEY, CDR2 SVGEGT. The CDR3 is made up of 14 amino acids. This chain's CDR3 is CASSWDLSRGIQYF. The CDR3 DNA reads as TGTGCCAGCAGTTGGGACCTTTCGAGGGGCATTCAGTACTTC.

There are many counts of this clonotype. The chain uses TRBV13 and TRBJ2-7; TRBD2 might be the D (6 bases). The V end was cut by 3 bases, the J end by 2 bases, with 8 bases between. The CDR3 has 13 residues. CDR1 is PRHDT, CDR2 FYEKMQ, per germline (reference sequence). CDR3 in DNA: TGTGCCAGCAGCTTGACTAGTGCCTACGAGCAGTACTTC. This encodes CASSLTSAYEQYF.

Comments on this clonotype: Since a much larger clone is just one base distant, this may be a read error. This sequence joins TRBV28 and TRBJ2-1; D not certain. V was shortened by 10 bases and J by 4 bases, with 5 bases between the two germline ends. The germline V gene encodes CDR1 MDHEN and CDR2 SYDVKM. CDR3 size: 10 residues. CDR3 in DNA: TGTGCCACCGGGTACAATGAGCAGTTCTTC. It encodes CATGYNEQFF.

This clonotype was observed a few times. The V call is TRBV12-3 or TRBV12-4, the J call TRBJ1-4; D may be TRBD1 (5 bases). This CDR3 spans 13 amino acids. The V and J ends lost 6 bases and 7 bases respectively, with 12 bases between them. The CDR3 here is CASSLGRSEKLFF. CDR3 sequence (DNA): TGTGCCAGCAGCCTGGGACGGAGTGAAAAACTGTTTTTT.

V and J are TRBV5-1 and TRBJ1-1, with D hard to call. Trimming left V 8 bases short and J 0 bases short, with 14 bases between. In germline, CDR1 is SGHRS, CDR2 YFSETQ. The CDR3 contains 14 residues. The CDR3 DNA reads TGCGCCAGTGGGGAACGTGCAATGAACACTGAAGCTTTCTTT. Its protein product is CASGERAMNTEAFF.

The chain couples TRBV28 to TRBJ2-5; either TRBD1 or TRBD2 may supply D (5 bases each). The germline V gene has CDR1 MDHEN and CDR2 SYDVKM. This CDR3 contains 14 residues. V lost 2 bases and J 4 bases, leaving 11 bases between the germline ends. The CDR3 region is CASSLPGRAETQYF. The CDR3, as DNA: TGTGCCAGCAGTTTACCGGGACGGGCAGAGACCCAGTACTTC.

The table lists this clonotype with a few counts. The chain recombines TRBV7-2 with TRBJ2-3, with D possibly TRBD1 on 5 matching bases. The CDR3 consists of 14 residues. Germline V gene sequence: CDR1 SGHTA, CDR2 FQGNSA. Between the trimmed V and J ends, which lost 5 bases and 4 bases, there was a span of 13 bases. The CDR3 DNA sequence: TGTGCCAGCAGCCGACCCCCAGGGTCAGATACGCAGTATTTT. Protein product: CASSRPPGSDTQYF.

This clonotype was seen many times. The chain employs TRBV9 and TRBJ2-3, with TRBD2 identical over 14 bases. Trimming at V came to 0 bases and at J to 0 bases, leaving 6 bases not matched to a gene. The V gene's germline CDR1 is SGDLS and CDR2 YYNGEE. The CDR3 length is 19 residues. The CDR3 loop reads CASSVEGLAGVTSTDTQYF. The CDR3 DNA sequence: TGTGCCAGCAGCGTAGAGGGACTAGCGGGGGTCACTAGCACAGATACGCAGTATTTT. Full variable domain (rest looked up from reference TRBV9 and TRBJ2-3): DSGVTQTPKHLITATGQRVTLRCSPRSGDLSVYWYQQSLDQGLQFLIQYYNGEERAKGNILERFSAQQFPDLHSELNLSSLELGDSALYFCASSVEGLAGVTSTDTQYFGPGTRLTVL.

In its sample, this clonotype was seen once. This chain connects TRBV5-6 to TRBJ1-1; 7 bases fit TRBD1. This CDR3 contains 15 residues. Germline V lookup: CDR1 SGHDT, CDR2 YYEEEE. V was pared by 4 bases and J by 0 bases, with 6 bases of the junction left unmatched. The CDR3 sequence: CASSPVGQMNTEAFF. Written as DNA, the CDR3 is TGTGCCAGCAGCCCCGTGGGACAGATGAACACTGAAGCTTTCTTT.

As for this clonotype: A read error may produce the germline difference seen at one junction end. The rearrangement joins TRBV10-3 to TRBJ2-3; TRBD1 matches at 8 bases. CDR1 is ENHRY, CDR2 SYGVKD, per germline. The CDR3 length is 14 residues. CDR3 residues: CAIRPGTGTDMQYF. The DNA of the CDR3 is TGTGCCATCAGACCCGGGACAGGCACAGATATGCAGTATTTT.

J is TRBJ1-6 and V is TRBV5-1, with D perhaps TRBD1 (6 bases). The ends were cut back, 4 bases at V and 3 bases at J, with 14 bases in the middle. The CDR3 contains 16 residues. Germline CDR1 reads SGHRS; CDR2 reads YFSETQ. The CDR3 reads CASSLGQNDYNSPLHF. The CDR3 DNA sequence: TGCGCCAGCAGCCTAGGACAGAACGACTATAATTCACCCCTCCACTTT. The whole variable domain, remainder taken from reference TRBV5-1 and TRBJ1-6, is KAGVTQTPRYLIKTRGQQVTLSCSPISGHRSVSWYQQTPGQGLQFLFEYFSETQRNKGNFPGRFSGRQFSNSRSEMNVSTLELGDSALYLCASSLGQNDYNSPLHFGNGTRLTVT.

This rearrangement joins TRBV9 to TRBJ2-2; D uncertain. The length of the CDR3 is 12 residues. The germline CDR1 and CDR2 sequences are SGDLS and YYNGEE. Trimming took off 0 bases at V and 5 bases at J, with 2 bases between the two ends. The CDR3 coding sequence is TGTGCCAGCAGCGTAGTTACCGGGGAGCTGTTTTTT. Translating it yields CASSVVTGELFF.

V and J are TRBV7-9 and TRBJ2-3; the D gene is possibly TRBD1 (7 bases). V shed 2 bases and J shed 5 bases, with 20 bases lying between them. The CDR3 has 17 residues. Per the germline V gene, CDR1 is SEHNR and CDR2 is FQNEAQ (reference sequence). CDR3 protein: CASSLRGGEGAGDTQYF. CDR3 bases: TGTGCCAGCAGCTTAAGGGGAGGAGAGGGGGCAGGAGATACGCAGTATTTT.

The genes are TRBV5-1 and TRBJ2-1; D possibly corresponds to TRBD2 (7 bases). V shed 10 bases and J shed 0 bases, with 17 bases lying between them. This CDR3 has 15 amino acids. CDR1 and CDR2 from the germline V gene are SGHRS and YFSETQ. The CDR3 bases are TGCGCCGACGGGGGGCCCCCGAGCTCCTACAATGAGCAGTTCTTC. Amino acids: CADGGPPSSYNEQFF.

CDR3 DNA: TGTGCCACCAGTGCTACGACCAGTGGGGCGGACAGGCAGTTCTTC. Translation: CATSATTSGADRQFF. The rearrangement joins TRBV24-1 to TRBJ2-1, with D possibly being TRBD1 (6 bases). Germline CDR1 reads KGHDR; CDR2 reads SFDVKD. Trimming cost V 5 bases and J 12 bases, with 22 bases left between them. The CDR3 is 15 residues long.